In its sample, the clone carrying this T cell receptor (beta chain) was seen many times. This sample was included in a study of blood T cells in healthy people across ages. With 5 bases removed from V and 3 bases from J, the gap between germline ends came to 7 bases. CDR3 size: 12 residues. CDR1 and CDR2 from the germline V gene are SEHNR and FQNEAQ (reference sequence). A J-beta primer mix and a sample-barcoded 5' primer were used in a second PCR of about 6 to 12 cycles. One entry per CDR3 protein, called by TCRdb with MiXCR from the 5' RACE reads. The data contain 1.5 million or so distinct CDR3 sequences, approximately 38% of them singletons. The amount of total RNA extracted per sample was at least 5 micrograms.

The rearrangement joins TRBV7-9 to TRBJ2-5, with D tentatively TRBD1 (6 bases). The receptor was derived from a woman aged 18-29 years in good health. Sequenced input: blood. The CDR3: CASSRTEETQYF. The CDR3 DNA sequence: TGTGCCAGCAGCCGGACAGAAGAGACCCAGTACTTC.